This TCR beta chain emerged from a study of blood T cell repertoires in COVID-19. Overall study: Researchers got acute and convalescent COVID-19 samples from the United States, Italy and Spain.

This CDR3 comprises 14 residues. Looked up from germline, CDR1 is MNHEY and CDR2 is SMNVEV (reference sequence). V gave up 6 bases and J gave up 4 bases; unmatched junction bases: 8. Membership in each cohort depended on participant-reported clinical history. Sequencing was performed with immunoSEQ multiplex PCR; in TCRdb, only in-frame clones are kept and a portion is missing. Seen here are 250,000 to 400,000 clones, 85% observed once, and the top ten hold 1.5% to 2%. Sample: PBMCs or T cells enriched from blood (not recorded which). The gene calls are TRBV27 and TRBJ1-2; TRBD1 agrees at 7 bases. The clonotype comes from a woman aged 25 to 39 who had been exposed to COVID-19. CDR3 region: CASSRHDRAYGYTF. The CDR3 bases are TGTGCCAGCAGCAGACATGACAGGGCCTATGGCTACACCTTC.